The T cell receptor (beta chain) described here comes from a study of cytomegalovirus exposure and HLA in healthy donors. On the study more broadly: An early release of data contained approximately 80 million unique TCRs, which came from HLA-typed donors. Study conclusions and caveats: An assumption of roughly uniform sequencing depth across donors underlay the presence/absence analyses. Reports indicate that TCR beta sequences accurately predicted the HLA-A and HLA-B alleles of most subjects. Immune exposure was documented only through CMV serostatus.

CDR1 and CDR2 (germline): SGHVS, FNYEAQ. V gave up 2 bases and J gave up 5 bases, with 12 bases separating them. CDR3 length: 14 amino acids. PCR employed 60 Vbeta and 13 Jbeta primers. Here immunoSEQ multiplex PCR was the method, and the copy in TCRdb shows in-frame clones only, minus some. The sample carries about 170,000 clones, 75% recorded once. Remarks on this clone: As yet, its antigen is unknown.

This receptor was taken from a woman aged 50 to 65 in good health and CMV-seropositive. Input material: PBMCs. The chain joins TRBV7-6 to TRBJ1-1; no reliable D call. In nucleotides, the CDR3 is TGTGCCAGCAGCTTAACAGCAGGTCGGACTGAAGCTTTCTTT. Residues: CASSLTAGRTEAFF.